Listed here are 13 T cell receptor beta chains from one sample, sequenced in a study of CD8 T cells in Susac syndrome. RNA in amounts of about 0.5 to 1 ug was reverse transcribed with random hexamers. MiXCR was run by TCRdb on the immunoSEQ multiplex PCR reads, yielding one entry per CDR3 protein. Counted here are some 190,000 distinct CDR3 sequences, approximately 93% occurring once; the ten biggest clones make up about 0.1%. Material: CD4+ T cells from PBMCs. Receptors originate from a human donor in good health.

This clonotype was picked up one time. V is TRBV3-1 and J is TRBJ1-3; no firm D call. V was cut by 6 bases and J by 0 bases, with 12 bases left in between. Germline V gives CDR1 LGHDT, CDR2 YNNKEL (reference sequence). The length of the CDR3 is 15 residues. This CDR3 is CASSSDSRSGNTIYF. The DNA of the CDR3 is TGTGCCAGCAGTTCGGACTCGCGCTCTGGAAACACCATATATTTT.

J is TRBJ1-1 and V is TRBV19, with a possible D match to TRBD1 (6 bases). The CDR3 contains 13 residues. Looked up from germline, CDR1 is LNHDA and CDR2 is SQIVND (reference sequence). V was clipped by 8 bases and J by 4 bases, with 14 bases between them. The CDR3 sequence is CASVGIRGTEAFF. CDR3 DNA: TGTGCCAGTGTGGGGATCAGGGGCACTGAAGCTTTCTTT.

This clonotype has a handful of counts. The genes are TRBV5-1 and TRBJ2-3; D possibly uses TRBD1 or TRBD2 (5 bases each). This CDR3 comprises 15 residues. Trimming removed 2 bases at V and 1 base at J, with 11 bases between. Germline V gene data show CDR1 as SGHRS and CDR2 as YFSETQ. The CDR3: CASSFRGWGTDTQYF. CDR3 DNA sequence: TGCGCCAGCAGCTTTCGGGGCTGGGGCACAGATACGCAGTATTTT. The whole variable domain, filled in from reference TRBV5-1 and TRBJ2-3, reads KAGVTQTPRYLIKTRGQQVTLSCSPISGHRSVSWYQQTPGQGLQFLFEYFSETQRNKGNFPGRFSGRQFSNSRSEMNVSTLELGDSALYLCASSFRGWGTDTQYFGPGTRLTVL.

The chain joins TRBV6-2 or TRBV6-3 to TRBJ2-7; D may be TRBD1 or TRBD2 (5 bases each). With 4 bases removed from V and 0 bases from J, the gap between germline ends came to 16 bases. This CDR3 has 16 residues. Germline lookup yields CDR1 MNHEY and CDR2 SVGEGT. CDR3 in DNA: TGTGCCAGCAGTTTCCGGACGGGACCTAGCTCCTACGAGCAGTACGTC. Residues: CASSFRTGPSSYEQYV.

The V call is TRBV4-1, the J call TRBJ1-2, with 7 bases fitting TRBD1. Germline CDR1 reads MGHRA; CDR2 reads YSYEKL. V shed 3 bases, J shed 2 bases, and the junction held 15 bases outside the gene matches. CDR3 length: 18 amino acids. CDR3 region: CASSHTIGGDRGNYGYTF. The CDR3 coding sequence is TGCGCCAGCAGCCATACCATCGGAGGGGACAGAGGAAACTATGGCTACACCTTC.

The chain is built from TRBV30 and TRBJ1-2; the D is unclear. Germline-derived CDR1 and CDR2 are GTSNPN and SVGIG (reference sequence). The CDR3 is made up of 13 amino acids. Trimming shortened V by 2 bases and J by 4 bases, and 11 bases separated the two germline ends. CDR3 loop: CAWSNSLFYGYTF. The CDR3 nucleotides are TGTGCCTGGAGTAACAGCCTCTTCTATGGCTACACCTTC.

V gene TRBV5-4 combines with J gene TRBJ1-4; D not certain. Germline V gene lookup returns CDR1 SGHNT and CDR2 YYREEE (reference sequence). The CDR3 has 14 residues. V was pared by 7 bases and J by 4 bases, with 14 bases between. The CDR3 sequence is CASSQSLLNEKLFF. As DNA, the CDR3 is TGTGCCAGCTCCCAGAGCCTACTTAATGAAAAACTGTTTTTT.

The CDR3 reads CASSHAATGISVNQPQHF. As DNA, the CDR3 is TGCGCCAGCAGCCATGCAGCGACAGGGATATCGGTCAATCAGCCCCAGCATTTT. The J gene is TRBJ1-5, the V gene TRBV4-1; 7 nucleotides match TRBD1. The V gene end was trimmed by 3 bases and the J gene end by 3 bases; junction bases not matched to a gene: 14. The CDR3 spans 18 residues. Germline CDR1 reads MGHRA; CDR2 reads YSYEKL.

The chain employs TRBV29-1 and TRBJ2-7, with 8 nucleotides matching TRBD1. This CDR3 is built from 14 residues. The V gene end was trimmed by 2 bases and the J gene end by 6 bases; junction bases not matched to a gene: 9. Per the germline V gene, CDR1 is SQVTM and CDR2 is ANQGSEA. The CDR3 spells CSVEITDRVGEQYF. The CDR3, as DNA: TGCAGCGTTGAAATAACGGACAGGGTCGGCGAGCAGTACTTC.

The CDR3 reads CASSRDDGNTIYF. CDR3 nucleotide sequence: TGTGCCAGCAGCCGGGACGATGGAAACACCATATATTTT. J is TRBJ1-3 and V is TRBV7-2, with D maybe TRBD1 (5 bases). The V gene's germline CDR1 is SGHTA and CDR2 FQGNSA. The V and J ends lost 5 bases and 3 bases respectively, with 8 bases between them. The CDR3 loop spans 13 amino acids.

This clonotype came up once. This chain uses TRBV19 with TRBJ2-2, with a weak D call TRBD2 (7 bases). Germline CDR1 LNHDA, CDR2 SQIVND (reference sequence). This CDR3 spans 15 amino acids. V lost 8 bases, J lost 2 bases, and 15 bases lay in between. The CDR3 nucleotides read TGTGCCAGTTTCGATTGGGGGGGCAACACCGGGGAGCTGTTTTTT. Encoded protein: CASFDWGGNTGELFF.

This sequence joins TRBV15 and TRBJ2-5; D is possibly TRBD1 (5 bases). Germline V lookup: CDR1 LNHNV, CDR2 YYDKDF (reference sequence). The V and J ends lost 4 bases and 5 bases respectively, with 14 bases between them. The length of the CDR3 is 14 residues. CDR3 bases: TGTGCCACCAGCACCCAGGCAGGGCCCGAGACCCAGTACTTC. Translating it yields CATSTQAGPETQYF. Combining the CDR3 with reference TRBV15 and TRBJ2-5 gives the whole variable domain DAMVIQNPRYQVTQFGKPVTLSCSQTLNHNVMYWYQQKSSQAPKLLFHYYDKDFNNEADTPDNFQSRRPNTSFCFLDIRSPGLGDTAMYLCATSTQAGPETQYFGPGTRLLVL.

CDR3 sequence (DNA): TGTGCCAGCAACTTTCGGGAGACCCAGTACTTC. This sequence encodes CASNFRETQYF. The genes are TRBV28 and TRBJ2-5; no clear D. Trimming took off 7 bases at V and 5 bases at J, with 8 bases between the two ends. Germline CDR1 MDHEN, CDR2 SYDVKM. There are 11 residues in the CDR3.